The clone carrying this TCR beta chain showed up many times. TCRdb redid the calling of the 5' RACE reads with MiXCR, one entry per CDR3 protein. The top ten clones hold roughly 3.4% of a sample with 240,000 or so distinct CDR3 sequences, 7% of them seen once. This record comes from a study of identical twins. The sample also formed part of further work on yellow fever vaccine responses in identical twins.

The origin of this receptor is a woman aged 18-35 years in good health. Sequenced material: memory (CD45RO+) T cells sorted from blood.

For the CDR3, the DNA is TGCAGTGGCTGTGGATCGGCGACTGAAGCTTTCTTT. Its translation is CSGCGSATEAFF. This chain connects TRBV20-1 to TRBJ1-1; D is undetermined. Germline CDR1 and CDR2: DFQATT and SNEGSKA (reference sequence). This CDR3 is built from 12 residues. V shed 7 bases and J shed 5 bases, with 14 bases lying between them.